Listed below are T cell receptor beta chains from one sample, sequenced in a study of regulatory T cells in long-lasting Graves disease. TCRdb fed the multiplex PCR reads into MiXCR, producing one record per CDR3 protein. The table lists more than 400,000 distinct CDR3 sequences, roughly 15% of them singletons. The sample was also reused in another study, on T cells in Graves' hyperthyroidism and ophthalmopathy.

Sequences were derived from peripheral blood mononuclear cells (PBMCs), sampled at new diagnosis, from a patient treated with antithyroid drugs. Source of these receptors: a woman under 40 with Graves disease. Each CDR3 is given with its conserved first and last residue. The D gene is left open where the match is weak. Clone size appears in some rows only: once, few, many, or a class for an expanded clone.

d_call	clone_size	v_call	j_call	cdr3_aa	cdr3_nt
-	many	TRBV20-1	TRBJ2-7	CSARTRELPSSYEQYF	TGCAGTGCTCGGACCCGGGAACTACCTTCCTCCTACGAGCAGTACTTC
-	many	TRBV30	TRBJ1-1	CAWSLNTEAFF	TGTGCCTGGAGTCTAAACACTGAAGCTTTCTTT
TRBD2	few	TRBV6-1	TRBJ2-1	CASKWTSENEQFF	TGTGCCAGCAAATGGACTAGCGAAAATGAGCAGTTCTTC
-	many	TRBV6-1	TRBJ1-1	CASSIRDLGTEAFF	TGTGCCAGCAGTATCCGGGACTTAGGCACTGAAGCTTTCTTT
-	many	TRBV7-2	TRBJ2-3	CASSPPGAGTDTQYF	TGTGCCAGCAGCCCCCCGGGCGCCGGCACAGATACGCAGTATTTT
-	few	TRBV28	TRBJ1-5	CASRPTGPIQPQHF	TGTGCCAGCAGACCTACGGGACCCATTCAGCCCCAGCATTTT
TRBD1	-	TRBV18	TRBJ2-1	CASSPPDRGGNEQFF	TGTGCCAGCTCACCACCGGACAGGGGGGGCAATGAGCAGTTCTTC
-	many	TRBV6-2/TRBV6-3	TRBJ2-7	CASSYPPPIKTYEQYF	TGTGCCAGCAGTTACCCACCCCCCATTAAAACCTACGAGCAGTACTTC
-	many	TRBV28	TRBJ1-1	CASSYYVDTEAFF	TGTGCCAGCAGTTACTATGTAGACACTGAAGCTTTCTTT
-	-	TRBV6-1	TRBJ1-1	CASTPPGGGTEAFF	TGTGCCAGCACCCCCCCGGGCGGCGGCACTGAAGCTTTCTTT
TRBD2	many	TRBV11-2	TRBJ2-7	CASSFVGRAGDEQYF	TGTGCCAGCAGCTTTGTCGGGAGGGCCGGGGACGAGCAGTACTTC
TRBD1	many	TRBV11-2	TRBJ2-7	CASSLGTVNEQYF	TGTGCCAGCAGCTTGGGGACAGTAAACGAGCAGTACTTC
TRBD1	many	TRBV12-3/TRBV12-4	TRBJ1-5	CASRTGDQPQHF	TGTGCCAGCAGGACAGGGGATCAGCCCCAGCATTTT
-	many	TRBV11-2	TRBJ2-1	CASSFPLVIHNEQFF	TGTGCCAGCAGCTTCCCACTAGTAATCCACAATGAGCAGTTCTTC
-	-	TRBV7-9	TRBJ2-7	CASSLAVNYEQYF	TGTGCCAGCAGCTTAGCGGTGAATTACGAGCAGTACTTC
TRBD2	few	TRBV19	TRBJ2-1	CASSIWTSSYNEQFF	TGTGCCAGTAGTATTTGGACTAGCTCCTACAATGAGCAGTTCTTC
TRBD2	many	TRBV28	TRBJ2-2	CASSLGGRATGELFF	TGTGCCAGCAGTTTGGGCGGGAGGGCCACCGGGGAGCTGTTTTTT
-	-	TRBV5-5	TRBJ1-4	CASSLGGGRNEKLFF	TGTGCCAGCAGCCTTGGCGGGGGGCGAAATGAAAAACTGTTTTTT
-	-	TRBV7-8	TRBJ1-4	CASSLTPGAYNEKLFF	TGTGCCAGCAGCTTGACTCCAGGGGCTTATAATGAAAAACTGTTTTTT
-	many	TRBV12-3/TRBV12-4	TRBJ1-5	CASGGPGRQPQHF	TGTGCCAGCGGGGGACCGGGCCGTCAGCCCCAGCATTTT
-	-	TRBV7-2	TRBJ1-2	CASSFNRIYDYTF	TGTGCCAGCAGCTTCAACAGGATCTATGACTACACCTTC
-	-	TRBV20-1	TRBJ1-2	CSARGIWGAKGYTF	TGCAGTGCTAGAGGAATCTGGGGGGCCAAGGGCTACACCTTC
TRBD1	few	TRBV6-1	TRBJ2-7	CASRDRGVAYEQYF	TGTGCCAGCAGAGACAGGGGGGTCGCCTACGAGCAGTACTTC
TRBD2	-	TRBV2	TRBJ2-7	CASRTGLAEISYEQYF	TGTGCCAGTAGGACGGGACTAGCGGAAATAAGCTACGAGCAGTACTTC
TRBD2	few	TRBV24-1	TRBJ2-3	CATTSGVSGDTQYF	TGTGCCACCACGAGCGGGGTCTCTGGAGATACGCAGTATTTT
-	many	TRBV7-2	TRBJ1-4	CASSSSGVRSEKLFF	TGTGCCAGCAGCTCTTCCGGGGTTCGAAGTGAAAAACTGTTTTTT
-	few	TRBV29-1	TRBJ1-2	CSVDGGVYGYTF	TGCAGCGTTGATGGAGGGGTCTATGGCTACACCTTC
TRBD2	many	TRBV7-9	TRBJ2-1	CASSDRLAGGGEQFF	TGTGCCAGCAGCGACCGACTAGCGGGAGGGGGTGAGCAGTTCTTC
-	few	TRBV4-3	TRBJ2-3	CASSLLGRGAGTDTQYF	TGCGCCAGCAGCCTACTGGGAAGGGGCGCCGGCACAGATACGCAGTATTTT
TRBD2	few	TRBV6-2/TRBV6-3	TRBJ2-1	CASRLEAGGNNEQFF	TGTGCCAGCAGACTAGAGGCGGGAGGGAACAATGAGCAGTTCTTC
TRBD1	-	TRBV20-1	TRBJ1-1	CSATTGGGTEAFF	TGCAGTGCTACGACAGGGGGCGGCACTGAAGCTTTCTTT